A selection of T cell receptor beta chains follows, all from one sample in a study of a mutant IDH1 vaccine in newly diagnosed glioma. Method: immunoSEQ multiplex PCR; TCRdb's copy keeps in-frame clones and lacks some. The data contain over 35,000 clones, approximately 84% of them seen just once; the ten biggest clones take up approximately 2.5%. These receptors' antigens are unknown. The sequencing used PBMCs, collected from a glioma patient whose treatment included an IDH1 peptide vaccine. The receptors stem from a woman between 18 and 30 years old with glioma. Some clones in this sample may be carry-over from other donors' samples. Both conserved end residues are part of each CDR3. A D gene is named only where the DNA matches it firmly. Rows give clone size only sometimes, using once, few, many, or a class for an expanded clone.

j_call,v_call,d_call,clone_size,cdr3_nt,cdr3_aa
TRBJ2-3,TRBV30,-,-,TGTGCCTGGAGTGATCAGCGGGATACGCAGTATTTT,CAWSDQRDTQYF
TRBJ1-2,TRBV28,-,-,TGTGCCAGCAGCCCTGTTGGACAGATCACGGGTGGCTACACCTTC,CASSPVGQITGGYTF
TRBJ2-5,TRBV25-1,-,-,TGTGCCAGCAGTGATCTGATTGGAGGGGCTGAGACCCAGTACTTC,CASSDLIGGAETQYF
TRBJ2-1,TRBV9,-,few,TGTGCCAGCAGCGTAGAGGGAGGACGAACAGGGAATGAGCAGTTCTTC,CASSVEGGRTGNEQFF
TRBJ1-1,TRBV7-9,TRBD1,few,TGTGCCAGCAGCCTTCAGGGGGCGCCAGGAGCTTTCTTT,CASSLQGAPGAFF
TRBJ2-7,TRBV6-5,-,-,TGTGCCAGCAGTTACTCACGCGGGGCCCCCTACGAGCAGTACTTC,CASSYSRGAPYEQYF
TRBJ1-2,TRBV2,-,-,TGTGCCAGCAGTCTACGGGACCTAAACTATGGCTACACCTTC,CASSLRDLNYGYTF
TRBJ1-1,TRBV5-4,-,-,TGTGCCAGCAGCTTGGAACCGGGGGCGAAGACTGAAGCTTTCTTT,CASSLEPGAKTEAFF
TRBJ1-1,TRBV5-4,TRBD1,-,TGTGCCAGCAGCCTGGGACAGGGGTGGAACACTGAAGCTTTCTTT,CASSLGQGWNTEAFF
TRBJ2-7,TRBV21-1,-,-,TGTGCCAGCAGCAAAGAGCTAGGACTAGCGGGAGGGAACTACGAGCAGTACTTC,CASSKELGLAGGNYEQYF
TRBJ1-6,TRBV27,-,-,TGTGCCAGCAGTCGGGAGAATTCACCCCTCCACTTT,CASSRENSPLHF
TRBJ2-5,TRBV11-3,-,-,TGTGCCAGCAGCCCCCAGCCCCCGGGGGCGGGTGAGACCCAGTACTTC,CASSPQPPGAGETQYF
TRBJ2-2,TRBV19,-,-,TGTGCCAGTAGTACCACTATAAGGCGGGAGCTGTTTTTT,CASSTTIRRELFF
TRBJ2-2,TRBV4-1,-,-,TGCGCCAGCAAGACAGGACCGAACACCGGGGAGCTGTTTTTT,CASKTGPNTGELFF
TRBJ1-1,TRBV6-5,-,once,TGTGCCAGCAGTTACTCCCAGGGATACACTGAAGCTTTCTTT,CASSYSQGYTEAFF
TRBJ1-4,TRBV6-1,-,-,TGTGCCAGCAGTGACGGGAGGGGGGCGACAACTAATGAAAAACTGTTTTTT,CASSDGRGATTNEKLFF
TRBJ1-5,TRBV7-2,-,-,TGTGCCAGCAGCCTGGGACTGGGTATGGGCAATCAGCCCCAGCATTTT,CASSLGLGMGNQPQHF
TRBJ1-2,TRBV7-9,-,few,TGTGCCAGCAGCTTTGCCCCAGGCGGCCATGGCTACACCTTC,CASSFAPGGHGYTF
TRBJ2-2,TRBV5-1,TRBD2,-,TGCGCCAGCAGCTCATCACTAGCGGGAATGGGCACCGGGGAGCTGTTTTTT,CASSSSLAGMGTGELFF
TRBJ2-7,TRBV19,-,-,TGTGCCAGTAGTATGTCCGCGGCGCTCCCCTACGAGCAGTACTTC,CASSMSAALPYEQYF
TRBJ2-7,TRBV6-6,-,-,TGTGCCAGCACCCCGACAGGTACCTACGAGCAGTACTTC,CASTPTGTYEQYF
TRBJ2-5,TRBV20-1,-,-,TGCAGTGCTAGACAAGAGACCCAGTACTTC,CSARQETQYF
TRBJ1-1,TRBV7-9,TRBD1,-,TGTGCCAGCAGCTTAGGGAAAGGCGGGACAGCGAACACTGAAGCTTTCTTT,CASSLGKGGTANTEAFF
TRBJ2-3,TRBV5-1,TRBD1,-,TGCGCCAGCAGCACAAGACAGGGTCCAGATACGCAGTATTTT,CASSTRQGPDTQYF
TRBJ1-3,TRBV7-3,-,-,TGTGCCAGCAGCCCCACCCCCATATATTTT,CASSPTPIYF
TRBJ1-1,TRBV7-3,TRBD1,-,TGTGCCAGCAGCCGGGGACAGGGCCTTATGAACACTGAAGCTTTCTTT,CASSRGQGLMNTEAFF